This T cell receptor (beta chain) was sequenced for a study of blood T cell repertoires in COVID-19. Study-level information: Collection of acute and convalescent COVID-19 samples took place in the United States, Italy and Spain.

The protocol was immunoSEQ multiplex PCR, while the TCRdb copy is restricted to in-frame clones and leaves out a portion. The sample lists 140,000 or so clones, around 81% occurring once. Participants came from about two dozen US areas, aged about 18 to 90 years. V lost 0 bases and J 7 bases, leaving 13 bases between the germline ends. From germline, CDR1 is MNHEY and CDR2 SVGAGI. The length of the CDR3 is 15 residues. V gene TRBV6-5 combines with J gene TRBJ1-5, with a weak D call TRBD1 (6 bases). Sequencing input: PBMCs or T cells enriched from blood (not recorded which). The TCR originated in a woman in her forties who had recovered from COVID-19. The CDR3 DNA reads TGTGCCAGCAGTTACTCGAACAGGGCAGGCCAGCCCCAGCATTTT. Encoded protein: CASSYSNRAGQPQHF.